This T cell receptor (beta chain) came from a study of patients and donors after allogeneic stem cell transplantation. In TCRdb, the RT-PCR reads were re-called with MiXCR into one record per CDR3 protein. The sample has over 400,000 distinct CDR3 sequences, 16% seen once; the top ten hold 7% to 7.5%. The germline CDR1 and CDR2 sequences are MNHNS and SASEGT. The CDR3 contains 13 residues. V shed 5 bases, J shed 8 bases, and the junction held 4 bases outside the gene matches. The TCR was taken from a human donor who was either an allogeneic HSCT recipient or a stem cell or donor lymphocyte infusion donor (not recorded which). It is not recorded whose cells these are; they may come from a transplant donor. J is TRBJ2-1 and V is TRBV6-1; TRBD1 aligns across 9 bases. Sequencing was carried out using blood, either unsorted or a sorted T cell fraction (not recorded which). The CDR3 nucleotides read TGTGCCAGCAGTCGGACAGGGGACCATGAGCAGTTCTTC. Protein: CASSRTGDHEQFF.